This T cell receptor (beta chain) is from a study of cytomegalovirus exposure and HLA in healthy donors. It was with 60 Vbeta and 13 Jbeta primers that the PCR ran. The table came from immunoSEQ multiplex PCR; TCRdb's copy has only in-frame clones and leaves some out. This table holds some 110,000 clones, over 70% found once. CDR3 length equals 17 residues. The V and J ends lost 4 bases and 3 bases, in that order; junction bases with no gene match: 10. Germline CDR1 and CDR2: LNHDA and SQIVND (reference sequence). The sample comprised PBMCs. The TCR was taken from a woman in her forties or fifties in good health and CMV-seropositive. The chain employs TRBV19 and TRBJ1-5, with 9 bases aligning to TRBD1. The CDR3 DNA reads TGTGCCAGTAGTAGCCTTCCTGGACAGGGGTTCAATCAGCCCCAGCATTTT. Residues: CASSSLPGQGFNQPQHF.